Listed below are T cell receptor beta chains from one sample, sequenced in a study of shared clonotypes between healthy human individuals. The assay was immunoSEQ multiplex PCR, and TCRdb's table has in-frame clones only and misses some. This table has over a million clones, 96% appearing once. Sequencing used naive CD4+ T cells sorted from blood. The source is a man younger than 40 in good health. Both conserved end residues are part of each CDR3. Fields, in order: CDR3 DNA, CDR3 protein, J gene, V gene, clone size, D gene. A D gene is named only where the DNA matches it firmly. Clone size is not always given. Where it is, it says once, few, many or a class for expanded clones.

TGTGCCAGCAGCTTAGGTTTGCTAGCGGGAGGTCCCTACGAGCAGTACTTC,CASSLGLLAGGPYEQYF,TRBJ2-7,TRBV11-2,once,TRBD2
TGTGCCAGTGGGACAGACGCTTCCTATGGCTACACCTTC,CASGTDASYGYTF,TRBJ1-2,TRBV2,few,TRBD1
TGTGCCAGTAGTATGGACCTTTTTCCCGGGGAGCTGTTTTTT,CASSMDLFPGELFF,TRBJ2-2,TRBV19,-,-
TGTGCCAGCAGTCCGACTAGCGGCCACAATGAGCAGTTCTTC,CASSPTSGHNEQFF,TRBJ2-1,TRBV6-1,-,TRBD2
TGTGCCAGCAGTTTTTTGCGCAGGAAGGAATATGGCTACACCTTC,CASSFLRRKEYGYTF,TRBJ1-2,TRBV28,-,-
TGTGCCAGCAGCGTACGACCGTCGGGGCGCCGATACAATGAGCAGTTCTTC,CASSVRPSGRRYNEQFF,TRBJ2-1,TRBV7-3,-,-
TGTGCTAGCAGCTTAGGTTTTACTAGCGGGCAGAACACCGGGGAGCTGTTTTTT,CASSLGFTSGQNTGELFF,TRBJ2-2,TRBV7-7,-,TRBD2
TGTGCCAGCTCACCATATGTCGGCTACACCGGGGAGCTGTTTTTT,CASSPYVGYTGELFF,TRBJ2-2,TRBV18,-,-
TGTGCCAGCAGCCCCCAGGGACTTCTTCAAGATACGCAGTATTTT,CASSPQGLLQDTQYF,TRBJ2-3,TRBV9,-,-
TGTGCCAGCAGCTTAGCCCCGGGGAACACCGGGGAGCTGTTTTTT,CASSLAPGNTGELFF,TRBJ2-2,TRBV7-9,-,-
TGTGCCAGCAGCCCGGGACGACAGTTTAACGAGCAGTACTTC,CASSPGRQFNEQYF,TRBJ2-7,TRBV11-2,-,-
TGCAGCGTTGGTCCGGGGGGGCTAGCGGGAGACAATGAGCAGTTCTTC,CSVGPGGLAGDNEQFF,TRBJ2-1,TRBV29-1,-,TRBD2
TGTGCCAGCAGCCTGCGACAGATATACGAGCAGTACTTC,CASSLRQIYEQYF,TRBJ2-7,TRBV11-2,-,-
TGTGCCAGCAGTCGCCAAGCCCGACTAGCGGGAAATGCAGATACGCAGTATTTT,CASSRQARLAGNADTQYF,TRBJ2-3,TRBV27,-,TRBD2
TGTGCCAGCAGCTTAAGCAGGGCCACCGGGGAGCTGTTTTTT,CASSLSRATGELFF,TRBJ2-2,TRBV7-2,-,-
TGTGCCAGCAGCCAGGGACCACCAGACTACAATGAGCAGTTCTTC,CASSQGPPDYNEQFF,TRBJ2-1,TRBV7-2,-,-
TGCAGCGTCCCCTCCGCGATAACAAGAAGGGGGGAGACCCAGTACTTC,CSVPSAITRRGETQYF,TRBJ2-5,TRBV29-1,-,-
TGTGCCAGCAGCGGCTGGGGACTAGCGGGCCTGCAAGAGACCCAGTACTTC,CASSGWGLAGLQETQYF,TRBJ2-5,TRBV5-4,once,TRBD2
TGTGCCAGCAGTTATAAGGCGAGAGGGGCATCCTACGAGCAGTACTTC,CASSYKARGASYEQYF,TRBJ2-7,TRBV6-6,-,-
TGTGCCAGCAGCTTAGTTTGGGGAGCCAACGGGGGGGCCAACGTCCTGACTTTC,CASSLVWGANGGANVLTF,TRBJ2-6,TRBV7-8,-,-